This TCR beta chain was sequenced during a study of T cell responses to AZD1222 COVID-19 vaccine. The study's findings and limits: White British ancestry dominated among donors, who included more females, and clonal diversity was possibly underestimated. Regions 160-218 and 743-854 dominated among vaccine-associated CD4 TCRs spanning spike.

As regards this clone: Its target is unknown.

CDR1 LGHDT and CDR2 YNNKEL come from the germline V gene (reference sequence). With 4 bases removed from V and 1 base from J, the gap between germline ends came to 10 bases. CDR3 length: 14 amino acids. Generated by immunoSEQ multiplex PCR, the TCRdb table keeps only in-frame clones and is missing some. The profile shows about 120,000 clones, about 91% of them singletons. The receptor comes from an adult who received the AZD1222 COVID-19 vaccine. The V and J genes are TRBV3-1 (or the pseudogene TRBV3-2) and TRBJ1-2; possibly TRBD1 for D (5 bases). The sample consisted of peripheral blood, taken 28 days after the second AZD1222 dose. This chain's CDR3 is CASSLQGGNYGYTF. CDR3 in DNA: TGTGCCAGCAGCCTCCAGGGAGGTAACTATGGCTACACCTTC.